This is a list of T cell receptor beta chains from one sample in a study of cytomegalovirus exposure and HLA in healthy donors. The repertoire was sequenced with immunoSEQ multiplex PCR; TCRdb's copy has only in-frame clones and lacks some. In the table there are about 160,000 clones, about 73% of which are singletons. Sequencing used PBMCs. These receptors came from a woman in her thirties or forties in good health and CMV-seronegative. Each CDR3 is given with its conserved first and last residue. A D gene is named only where the DNA matches it firmly. Size is stated for part of the rows, as once, few or many counts, or as a class when the clone is expanded.

clone size	V gene	D gene	J gene	CDR3 DNA	CDR3 protein
once	TRBV11-1	-	TRBJ1-1	TGTGCCAGCAGCTTCCGGGGAGGCGCTGAAGCTTTCTTT	CASSFRGGAEAFF
-	TRBV25-1	TRBD1	TRBJ2-7	TGTGCCAGCAGACGGGGACAGGGCGTCTACGAGCAGTACTTC	CASRRGQGVYEQYF
-	TRBV5-1	-	TRBJ2-1	TGCGCCAGCAGCCAAACATTGGGCAGGCACAATGAGCAGTTCTTC	CASSQTLGRHNEQFF
-	TRBV28	-	TRBJ2-5	TGTGCCAGCAGTTTAGCAGGAATGGAGACCCAGTACTTC	CASSLAGMETQYF
-	TRBV15	-	TRBJ1-2	TGTGCCACCAGCACCACGCAGGGGATCTATGGCTACACCTTC	CATSTTQGIYGYTF
-	TRBV19	-	TRBJ1-2	TGTGCCAGTAGTCCCCACACCTATGGCTACACCTTC	CASSPHTYGYTF
-	TRBV4-1	-	TRBJ2-1	TGCGCCAGCAGCCAGAAGGCCGGGACTCTAACATCCAATGAGCAGTTCTTC	CASSQKAGTLTSNEQFF
-	TRBV9	-	TRBJ1-1	TGTGCCAGCAGTAGGGAGGGGGGCACTGAAGCTTTCTTT	CASSREGGTEAFF
-	TRBV6-5	TRBD2	TRBJ2-1	TGTGCCAGCAGAGGACTAGCGGGGTCTAATGAGCAGTTCTTC	CASRGLAGSNEQFF
-	TRBV6-5	-	TRBJ2-5	TGTGCCAGCAGTTATGCCGGTTTTGTAAAGACCCAGTACTTC	CASSYAGFVKTQYF
-	TRBV15	-	TRBJ1-1	TGTGCCACCAGCAGAGATAGAGTAAACACTGAAGCTTTCTTT	CATSRDRVNTEAFF
few	TRBV5-1	TRBD1	TRBJ2-7	TGCGCCAGCAGACGGGACAGGGGCGAGCAGTACTTC	CASRRDRGEQYF
once	TRBV6-5	TRBD1	TRBJ1-6	TGTGCCAGCAGCCACCCTGGACAGGGACCTTCACCCCTCCACTTT	CASSHPGQGPSPLHF